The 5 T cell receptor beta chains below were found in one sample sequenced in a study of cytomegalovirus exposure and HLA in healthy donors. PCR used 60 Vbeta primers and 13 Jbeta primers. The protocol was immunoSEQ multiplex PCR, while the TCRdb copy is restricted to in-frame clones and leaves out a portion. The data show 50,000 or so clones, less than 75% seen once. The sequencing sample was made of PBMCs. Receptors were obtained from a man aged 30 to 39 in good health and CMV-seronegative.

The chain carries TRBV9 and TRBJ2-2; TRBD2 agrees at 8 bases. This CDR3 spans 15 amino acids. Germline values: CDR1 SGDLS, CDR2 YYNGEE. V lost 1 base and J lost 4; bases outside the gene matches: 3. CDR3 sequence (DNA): TGTGCCAGCAGCGTAATAGCGGGATTCACCGGGGAGCTGTTTTTT. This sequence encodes CASSVIAGFTGELFF.

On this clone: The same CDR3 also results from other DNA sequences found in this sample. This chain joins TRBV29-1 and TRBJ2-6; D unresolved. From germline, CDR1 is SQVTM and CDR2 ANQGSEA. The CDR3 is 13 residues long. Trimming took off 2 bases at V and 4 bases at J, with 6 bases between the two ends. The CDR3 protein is CSVELPGANVLTF. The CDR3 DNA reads TGCAGCGTTGAACTCCCGGGGGCCAACGTCCTGACTTTC.

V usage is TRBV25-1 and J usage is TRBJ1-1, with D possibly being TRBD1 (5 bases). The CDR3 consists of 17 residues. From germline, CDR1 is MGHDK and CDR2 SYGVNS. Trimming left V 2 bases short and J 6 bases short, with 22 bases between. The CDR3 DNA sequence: TGTGCCAGCAGTGAAAATGGGCGGGGGAAGACACGGGCTGAAGCTTTCTTT. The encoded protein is CASSENGRGKTRAEAFF.

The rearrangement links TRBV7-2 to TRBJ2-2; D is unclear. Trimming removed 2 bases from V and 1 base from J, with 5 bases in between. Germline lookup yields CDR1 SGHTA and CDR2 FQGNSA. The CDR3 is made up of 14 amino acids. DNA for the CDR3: TGTGCCAGCAGCTTACTCGGGAACACCGGGGAGCTGTTTTTT. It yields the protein CASSLLGNTGELFF.

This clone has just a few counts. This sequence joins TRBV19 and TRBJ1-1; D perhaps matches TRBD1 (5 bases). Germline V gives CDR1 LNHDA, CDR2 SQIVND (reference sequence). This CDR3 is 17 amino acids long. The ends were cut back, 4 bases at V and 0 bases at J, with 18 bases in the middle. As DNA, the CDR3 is TGTGCCAGTAGTAGCCTCCGAAGGGCAGGGCTGAACACTGAAGCTTTCTTT. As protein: CASSSLRRAGLNTEAFF.